A single sample gave rise to the 6 T cell receptor beta chains below, sequenced in a study of regulatory dendritic cells for organ transplantation (TCRdb year 2017). Preparation of the library involved the immunoSEQ multiplex PCR assay. The table comes from immuneACCESS by way of TCRdb, which keeps in-frame sequences with V and J called. Part of the clones is missing from these tables; in studies checked, under half for an unresolved V gene and the rest for unknown reasons. The sample yields approximately 12,000 clones; about three fifths were counted once. The top ten clonotypes cover 1.2% of the sample. The antigens for these receptors are not known. Sorted T cell subsets were CFSE-labeled and co-cultured for around 5 days with allogeneic regulatory or mature dendritic cells at a 1:10 DC:T ratio. The specimen sequenced was naive CD8+ T cells from blood cultured with dendritic cells. Per the publication, the cell subset or site label means: CD45RA+ naive T cells. These receptors all stem from a human donor in good health.

V and J are TRBV7-8 and TRBJ1-4; D is possibly TRBD1 (5 bases). Germline values: CDR1 SGHVS, CDR2 FQNEAQ. The CDR3 extends over 14 amino acids. The V gene lost 5 bases and the J gene lost 8 bases, with 15 bases spanning the gap. The CDR3 sequence: CASSPQVSGEKLFF. The DNA for the CDR3 is TGTGCCAGCAGCCCACAGGTATCGGGCGAAAAACTGTTTTTT.

This chain joins TRBV19 and TRBJ2-3, with D perhaps matching TRBD1 (5 bases). The CDR3 is 14 residues long. Looked up from germline, CDR1 is LNHDA and CDR2 is SQIVND (reference sequence). Trimming removed 2 bases from V and 2 bases from J, with 8 bases in between. CDR3 residues: CASSIMDNTDTQYF. The CDR3 DNA reads as TGTGCCAGTAGTATAATGGACAACACAGATACGCAGTATTTT.

This chain connects TRBV27 to TRBJ2-7; 7 bases are shared with TRBD2. V shed 6 bases, J shed 3 bases, and the junction held 5 bases outside the gene matches. Germline V lookup: CDR1 MNHEY, CDR2 SMNVEV (reference sequence). The CDR3 runs to 13 residues. The DNA for the CDR3 is TGTGCCAGCAGCCTGACTAGCAGCTACGAGCAGTACTTC. As protein: CASSLTSSYEQYF.

CDR3 in DNA: TGTGCCAGCAGTGAAGGACAGGGGGTACGCTATGGCTACACCTTC. Amino acids: CASSEGQGVRYGYTF. V usage is TRBV25-1 and J usage is TRBJ1-2; 10 positions agree with TRBD1. Germline trimming cut 2 bases from V and 4 bases from J; bases unmatched to any gene: 4. The CDR3 loop spans 15 amino acids. CDR1 and CDR2 from the germline V gene are MGHDK and SYGVNS.

In this sample, this clone turned up a few times. This rearrangement joins TRBV18 to TRBJ2-3; 9 bases line up with TRBD1. CDR1 is KGHSH, CDR2 LQKENI, per germline. Losses at the gene ends were 3 bases for V and 1 base for J; bases not matched to a gene: 5. The CDR3 is made up of 16 amino acids. The DNA for the CDR3 is TGTGCCAGCTCACCTATCGGGACAGGGCGCACAGATACGCAGTATTTT. Encoded protein: CASSPIGTGRTDTQYF.

This chain connects TRBV7-8 to TRBJ1-4, with 7 positions matching TRBD1. The CDR3 extends over 21 amino acids. V was pared by 1 base and J by 0 bases, with 17 bases of the junction left unmatched. CDR1 is SGHVS, CDR2 FQNEAQ, per germline. This CDR3 is CASSLVSWTGRVVPTNEKLFF. CDR3 nucleotides: TGTGCCAGCAGCTTAGTCTCATGGACAGGCCGTGTGGTCCCAACTAATGAAAAACTGTTTTTT.